Listed below are T cell receptor beta chains from one sample, sequenced in a study of cytomegalovirus exposure and HLA in healthy donors. Sequenced by immunoSEQ multiplex PCR; TCRdb stores in-frame clones only, minus some. The sample lists about 130,000 clones; roughly two thirds were seen once. Sample: PBMCs. These TCRs come from a man between 25 and 39 years old in good health and CMV-seropositive. Both conserved end residues are part of each CDR3. Each record gives: V gene, CDR3 length, J gene, clone size, D gene, CDR3 DNA, CDR3 protein. The D gene is left open where the match is weak. Size values are once, few and many counts, or a class for expanded clones, and some rows have none.

>TRBV7-3|16|TRBJ2-1|NA|NA
TGTGCCAGCAGCCAAGGCGGGAAAAGCTCCTACAATGAGCAGTTCTTC
CASSQGGKSSYNEQFF
>TRBV5-1|13|TRBJ2-5|NA|NA
TGCGCCAGCAGCCCAGAACCACAAGAGACCCAGTACTTC
CASSPEPQETQYF
>TRBV19|15|TRBJ1-1|NA|NA
TGTGCCAGTAGTATTTCGGAGGGGAGGTGGACTGAAGCTTTCTTT
CASSISEGRWTEAFF
>TRBV5-1|16|TRBJ1-6|NA|NA
TGCGCCAGCAGCTTGTGGGCACAGAAGGATAATTCACCCCTCCACTTT
CASSLWAQKDNSPLHF
>TRBV28|13|TRBJ1-2|once|NA
TGTGCCAGCAGAGAGGGGGTTGGAAGAGGCTACACCTTC
CASREGVGRGYTF
>TRBV19|15|TRBJ2-1|NA|TRBD2
TGTGCCAGTAGTATTGGACTAGCGGGGATCAATGAGCAGTTCTTC
CASSIGLAGINEQFF
>TRBV7-8|15|TRBJ2-7|once|TRBD2
TGTGCCAGCAGCGTACACCGGGGAGGGGCTGACGAGCAGTACTTC
CASSVHRGGADEQYF
>TRBV9|15|TRBJ2-5|once|TRBD2
TGTGCCAGCACCAGAGGGCCTAGCGGGGGAGAGACCCAGTACTTC
CASTRGPSGGETQYF
>TRBV7-9|17|TRBJ1-2|few|TRBD1
TGTGCCAGCAGCCCTTCAACCGGGACAGGCCTTAACTATGGCTACACCTTC
CASSPSTGTGLNYGYTF
>TRBV5-4|17|TRBJ2-7|few|TRBD2
TGTGCCAGCAGCTCAGGGACTAGCGGGAGTGAGTTATACGAGCAGTACTTC
CASSSGTSGSELYEQYF
>TRBV2|12|TRBJ2-7|NA|NA
TGTGCCAGCAGTGCTAGCTCCTACGAGCAGTACTTC
CASSASSYEQYF
>TRBV28|15|TRBJ2-1|once|NA
TGTGCCAGCAGTTTATCCGGGATTCCCTACAATGAGCAGTTCTTC
CASSLSGIPYNEQFF
>TRBV19|14|TRBJ2-1|NA|TRBD1
TGTGCCAGTAGTATGCGACAGGGGAGCAATGAGCAGTTCTTC
CASSMRQGSNEQFF
>TRBV25-1|15|TRBJ1-6|NA|NA
TGTGCCAGCAGTGAATGGGGCAACAACCGTTCACCCCTCCACTTT
CASSEWGNNRSPLHF
>TRBV27|13|TRBJ1-2|NA|NA
TGTGCCAGCAGTTCAACAGCCTACTATGGCTACACCTTC
CASSSTAYYGYTF
>TRBV5-1|16|TRBJ2-7|NA|NA
TGCGCCAGCAGCTTGCGGTTTGGGACACCTACCTACGAGCAGTACTTC
CASSLRFGTPTYEQYF
>TRBV7-8|15|TRBJ1-2|NA|TRBD1
TGTGCCAGCAGCAAGTCCGAGACAGGGTCCAGTGGCTACACCTTC
CASSKSETGSSGYTF
>TRBV5-1|13|TRBJ2-7|NA|NA
TGCGCCAGCAGCTTGGCTAAAACCTACGAGCAGTACTTC
CASSLAKTYEQYF
>TRBV30|12|TRBJ1-2|NA|NA
TGTGCCTGGACCCTCGGGGGAGGAGGCTACACCTTC
CAWTLGGGGYTF
>TRBV14|17|TRBJ1-2|NA|NA
TGTGCCAGCAGCCAAGGGGTTGGAAGCAGGGGAACCAACGGCTACACCTTC
CASSQGVGSRGTNGYTF
>TRBV7-2|15|TRBJ2-2|NA|NA
TGTGCCAGCAGCTTTAGCGTATCGAACACCGGGGAGCTGTTTTTT
CASSFSVSNTGELFF
>TRBV5-1|15|TRBJ1-5|NA|NA
TGCGCCAGCAGCCCGGACGGGGGGTCGGAACAGCCCCAGCATTTT
CASSPDGGSEQPQHF
>TRBV27|14|TRBJ2-7|NA|NA
TGTGCCAGCAGTTTTCGGGGGAGCTCCTACGAGCAGTACTTC
CASSFRGSSYEQYF
>TRBV5-1|15|TRBJ2-2|NA|TRBD1
TGCGCCAGCAGCTCTGAGGGGGCAACTACCGGGGAGCTGTTTTTT
CASSSEGATTGELFF
>TRBV7-9|16|TRBJ2-2|NA|TRBD2
TGTGCCAGCAGCTTTGGGCTAGCGGGATTCACCGGGGAGCTGTTTTTT
CASSFGLAGFTGELFF
>TRBV6-5|15|TRBJ2-5|NA|TRBD1
TGTGCCAGCAGTTTCACCGGGACAGGACAAGAGACCCAGTACTTC
CASSFTGTGQETQYF
>TRBV7-2|15|TRBJ2-5|NA|NA
TGTGCCAGCAGCTTAGTGAGACAGGTCCAAGAGACCCAGTACTTC
CASSLVRQVQETQYF
>TRBV7-9|16|TRBJ2-7|NA|NA
TGTTCCAGCAGCCCACAAACACAGGGTTGGCTTGTGGAGCAGTACTTC
CSSSPQTQGWLVEQYF
>TRBV25-1|15|TRBJ2-5|NA|TRBD1
TGTGCCAGCAGCACTCCGGGACAGGGACCGGAGACCCAGTACTTC
CASSTPGQGPETQYF
>TRBV10-3|16|TRBJ2-2|NA|TRBD2
TGTGCCATCAGTGAGGCAGCGGGAGCTGGTACCGGGGAGCTGTTTTTT
CAISEAAGAGTGELFF
>TRBV6-1|15|TRBJ2-5|NA|NA
TGTGCCAGCAGCGGCCAAGTGGGCGGGTCCGGGACCCAGTACTTC
CASSGQVGGSGTQYF
>TRBV2|14|TRBJ2-2|few|NA
TGTGCCAGCTGTTGGGAGGCGGGGCCCGGGGAGCTGTTTTTT
CASCWEAGPGELFF
>TRBV13|14|TRBJ2-1|NA|NA
TGTGCCAGCAGCTTAGGGGACTACGTGGATGAGCAGTTCTTC
CASSLGDYVDEQFF
>TRBV6-4|14|TRBJ1-1|NA|NA
TGTGCCAGCAGTGCCGGTGGGGAGGGCACTGAAGCTTTCTTT
CASSAGGEGTEAFF
>TRBV15|14|TRBJ2-7|NA|NA
TGTGCCACCAGAAAGACAGGAGTTACCTACGAGCAGTACTTC
CATRKTGVTYEQYF
>TRBV5-1|13|TRBJ2-5|NA|NA
TGCGCCAGCAGCTTGGCAGGGTGGGAGACCCAGTACTTC
CASSLAGWETQYF
>TRBV7-8|15|TRBJ2-2|NA|NA
TGTGCCAGCAGCCCCAGACTTGAGAACACCGGGGAGCTGTTTTTT
CASSPRLENTGELFF
>TRBV5-1|14|TRBJ2-2|few|TRBD2
TGCGCCAGCATGACTAGCGGGAGTTCCGGGGAGCTGTTTTTT
CASMTSGSSGELFF
>TRBV10-3|19|TRBJ2-5|NA|TRBD2
TGTGCCATCAGTGAGTCGAGGAGTGGGGGACTAGCGGGAGGCGGGACCCAGTACTTC
CAISESRSGGLAGGGTQYF
>TRBV7-2|14|TRBJ1-3|NA|NA
TGTGCCAGCAGCTTAACGGGGTTGGGAAACACCATATATTTT
CASSLTGLGNTIYF
>TRBV19|14|TRBJ1-1|few|NA
TGTGCCAGTAGTATCGGACAGATGAACACTGAAGCTTTCTTT
CASSIGQMNTEAFF
>TRBV7-8|16|TRBJ2-7|once|NA
TGTGCCAGCAGCCCCCAGAGCGGAAACAGGGTCTACGAGCAGTACTTC
CASSPQSGNRVYEQYF